The clone carrying this T cell receptor (beta chain) has only a few counts. What it binds is unknown. The V gene's germline CDR1 is LNHNV and CDR2 YYDKDF (reference sequence). Trimming took off 3 bases at V and 3 bases at J, with 6 bases between the two ends. The CDR3 sequence is 12 residues long. The data belong to a study of beta chain features in type 1 diabetes. Study background: Examined across all samples were roughly 110,000,000 sorted cells. Study-wide results and caveats: Among patients, naive, central memory and Treg TCRB repertoires appeared more similar than among healthy donors. TCRB CDR3s from Type 1 diabetes patients were moderately but significantly shorter in all four CD4+ subsets.

The isolated RNA, all of it, was reverse transcribed, so expressed TCRB transcripts were what got sequenced. TCRdb keeps only in-frame clones here, not all; method: immunoSEQ multiplex PCR. There are approximately 330,000 clones in the sample; approximately 9.9% occur only once, and more than 0.015% lies in the top ten. The specimen was naive CD4+ T cells from blood. The TCR originated in a woman aged 25 to 39 in good health. This rearrangement joins TRBV15 to TRBJ2-7; tentatively, D is TRBD2 (5 bases). CDR3 sequence (DNA): TGTGCCACCAGCAGCCGGGACTACGAGCAGTACTTC. This encodes CATSSRDYEQYF.